What follows is one T cell receptor beta chain and its context. Repertoires were generated with immunoSEQ multiplex PCR, while TCRdb's copy carries only in-frame clones and drops some. The sample records about 120,000 clones, approximately 94% being singletons. The source of the sample is a study of control samples from healthy donors and cancer patients. CDR1 and CDR2 from the germline V gene are LNHDA and SQIVND (reference sequence). Trimming removed 7 bases from V and 7 bases from J, with 16 bases in between. The CDR3 extends over 13 amino acids. Sequenced material: PBMCs. The TCR was taken from a middle-aged man with head and neck cancer. The V gene is TRBV19, the J gene TRBJ1-2, with D possibly matching TRBD1 (5 bases). The CDR3: CASKFGGIGGYTF. The CDR3 DNA reads TGTGCCAGTAAATTCGGGGGGATTGGTGGCTACACCTTC.